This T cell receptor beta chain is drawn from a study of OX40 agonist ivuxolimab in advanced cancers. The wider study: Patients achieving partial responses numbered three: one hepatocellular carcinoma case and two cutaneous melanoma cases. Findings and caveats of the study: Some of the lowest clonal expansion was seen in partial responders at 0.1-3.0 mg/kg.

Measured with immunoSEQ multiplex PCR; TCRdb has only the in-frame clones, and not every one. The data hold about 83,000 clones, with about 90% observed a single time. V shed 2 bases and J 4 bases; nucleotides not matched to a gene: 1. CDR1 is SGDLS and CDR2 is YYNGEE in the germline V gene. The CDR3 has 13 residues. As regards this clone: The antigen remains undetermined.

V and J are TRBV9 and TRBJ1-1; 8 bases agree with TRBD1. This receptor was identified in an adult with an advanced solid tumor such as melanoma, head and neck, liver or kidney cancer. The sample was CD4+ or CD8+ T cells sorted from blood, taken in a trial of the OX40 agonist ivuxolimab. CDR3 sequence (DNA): TGTGCCAGCAGCGTGGACAGGGCCACTGAAGCTTTCTTT. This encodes CASSVDRATEAFF.